Listed below are T cell receptor beta chains from one sample, sequenced in a study of human T cells and chemical hapten exposure. TCRdb ran MiXCR on the 5' RACE reads and lists one entry per CDR3 protein. The repertoire consists of roughly 81,000 distinct CDR3 sequences, with about 8% occurring once and the leading ten covering over 2%. The receptors were gathered from a male donor in good health. CDR3s include the opening cysteine and the closing phenylalanine or tryptophan.

J gene	V gene	CDR3 protein
TRBJ1-1	TRBV18	CASSGRVGPNTEAFF
TRBJ1-4	TRBV5-1	CASSFRAVNEKLFF
TRBJ2-1	TRBV7-8	CASSLRRHNYNEQFF
TRBJ2-7	TRBV20-1	CSAFGQGSSYEQYF
TRBJ1-1	TRBV2	CASSDFSGIRLAEAFF
TRBJ2-5	TRBV3-1	CASSQDGMRGQETQYF
TRBJ1-2	TRBV6-5	CAGSPSQDRYGYTF
TRBJ2-1	TRBV10-2	CASRLQRVEYNEQFF
TRBJ2-3	TRBV4-3	CASSAQTSGGAVDTQYF
TRBJ1-1	TRBV29-1	CSVYTRGSNTEAFF